This TCR beta chain appears in the sequencing data of a study of T cell responses to AZD1222 COVID-19 vaccine. The method was immunoSEQ multiplex PCR; TCRdb's version includes in-frame clones alone and lacks a portion of them. This table has 120,000 to 150,000 clones, more than 70% appearing once. In the case of this clone: Its antigen is unknown.

General study findings and limits: Reportedly, nearly half the spike-specific TCRs target unmutated variant regions. White British people made up most donors, females outnumbered males, and clonal diversity was possibly underestimated.

The CDR3 contains 15 residues. Trimming removed 0 bases from V and 5 bases from J, with 11 bases in between. The receptor comes from an adult who received the AZD1222 COVID-19 vaccine. The rearrangement links TRBV6-7 to TRBJ1-5; D possibly corresponds to TRBD1 (5 bases). TRBV6-7 belongs to the ORF category, with a function that is uncertain. Sequenced here: peripheral blood, sampled 28 days after the second AZD1222 dose. Here the CDR3 DNA reads TGTGCCAGCAGTTACTCCAGGGTGAATCATCAGCCCCAGCATTTT. Protein sequence: CASSYSRVNHQPQHF.